This entry lists 15 T cell receptor beta chains sequenced from one sample in a study of blood T cell repertoires in COVID-19. Method: immunoSEQ multiplex PCR; TCRdb's copy keeps in-frame clones and lacks some. The table records 300,000 or so clones, 88% of them present only once. What was sequenced was peripheral blood. These receptors were collected from a woman in her twenties or thirties who had recovered from COVID-19.

V usage is TRBV2 and J usage is TRBJ2-2, with TRBD1 identical over 8 bases. The CDR3 sequence is 14 residues long. V lost 8 bases, J lost 5 bases, and 7 bases stayed unmatched. CDR1 and CDR2 from the germline V gene are SNHLY and FYNNEI. The CDR3, as DNA: TGTGCCAGCCGCCGACAGGGGTGGACCGGGGAGCTGTTTTTT. Amino acid sequence: CASRRQGWTGELFF.

This chain joins TRBV28 and TRBJ2-2; TRBD1 matches at 8 bases. Germline V gene data show CDR1 as MDHEN and CDR2 as SYDVKM. The CDR3 runs to 15 residues. Losses at the gene ends were 5 bases for V and 15 bases for J; bases not matched to a gene: 17. CDR3 residues: CASSVTTGGLGWMFF. Here the CDR3 DNA reads TGTGCCAGCAGTGTAACAACAGGGGGATTGGGGTGGATGTTTTTT.

This CDR3 is CASSFGQGITYEQYF. The CDR3 DNA sequence: TGTGCCAGCAGCTTCGGACAGGGGATTACCTACGAGCAGTACTTC. The genes are TRBV7-2 and TRBJ2-7; 9 bases fit TRBD1. V gave up 3 bases and J gave up 2 bases; unmatched junction bases: 5. The CDR3 has 15 amino acids. The germline V gene encodes CDR1 SGHTA and CDR2 FQGNSA.

The chain joins TRBV7-2 to TRBJ2-7; weak D call: TRBD1 (5 bases). This CDR3 region has 14 residues. V was cut by 0 bases and J by 7 bases, with 13 bases left in between. Germline V gene sequence: CDR1 SGHTA, CDR2 FQGNSA. CDR3 sequence reads: CASSLAPQGGEQYF. The CDR3, as DNA: TGTGCCAGCAGCTTAGCGCCGCAGGGTGGGGAGCAGTACTTC.

The rearrangement links TRBV11-2 to TRBJ1-2; perhaps TRBD1 as D (5 bases). Trimming shortened V by 3 bases and J by 4 bases, and 15 bases separated the two germline ends. Per the germline V gene, CDR1 is SGHAT and CDR2 is FQNNGV. This CDR3 is built from 15 residues. CDR3 loop: CASSLAQGRFYGYTF. The CDR3 DNA reads TGTGCCAGCAGCTTGGCGCAGGGTAGGTTCTATGGCTACACCTTC. Looking up the rest from reference TRBV11-2 and TRBJ1-2 gives the full variable domain: EAGVAQSPRYKIIEKRQSVAFWCNPISGHATLYWYQQILGQGPKLLIQFQNNGVVDDSQLPKDRFSAERLKGVDSTLKIQPAKLEDSAVYLCASSLAQGRFYGYTFGSGTRLTVV.

The chain employs TRBV4-1 and TRBJ2-5, with 9 bases matching TRBD1. The CDR3 runs 13 residues. With V trimmed by 8 bases and J by 5 bases, 6 bases remained unmatched. Germline V gene lookup returns CDR1 MGHRA and CDR2 YSYEKL. CDR3 DNA sequence: TGCGCCAGCGGAAGACAGGGGGATGAGACCCAGTACTTC. Residues: CASGRQGDETQYF.

The rearrangement joins TRBV12-3 or TRBV12-4 to TRBJ1-1, with D possibly being TRBD1 (5 bases). V shed 3 bases and J shed 4 bases, with 9 bases lying between them. The length of the CDR3 is 13 residues. The CDR3 loop reads CASSFVGGTEAFF. The CDR3 DNA reads as TGTGCCAGCAGTTTCGTGGGGGGCACTGAAGCTTTCTTT.

This chain uses TRBV27 with TRBJ2-1; D call uncertain. Germline assignment: CDR1 MNHEY and CDR2 SMNVEV (reference sequence). This CDR3 comprises 15 residues. Trimming stripped 6 bases from V and 0 bases from J, with 12 bases between. The CDR3 DNA is TGTGCCAGCAGCCCGGAGCCGAGCTCCTACAATGAGCAGTTCTTC. Translating it yields CASSPEPSSYNEQFF.

The V call is TRBV6-2 or TRBV6-3, the J call TRBJ2-1; the D gene is possibly TRBD2 (5 bases). Trimming took off 4 bases at V and 10 bases at J, with 11 bases between the two ends. The CDR3 contains 12 residues. From germline, CDR1 is MNHEY and CDR2 SVGEGT. This chain's CDR3 is CASSFLAYEQFF. The CDR3 DNA reads TGTGCCAGCAGTTTTCTAGCATACGAGCAGTTCTTC.

This rearrangement joins TRBV18 to TRBJ1-3; 7 bases are a match to TRBD1. The germline V gene encodes CDR1 KGHSH and CDR2 LQKENI. The CDR3 consists of 15 residues. V dropped 3 bases and J dropped 2; count of bases not matched to a gene: 4. The chain's CDR3 is CASSPHRGAGNTIYF. The CDR3 DNA reads as TGTGCCAGCTCACCCCACAGGGGAGCTGGAAACACCATATATTTT.

The genes are TRBV24-1 and TRBJ1-4; 10 bases align to TRBD1. The ends lost 3 bases at V and 8 bases at J; junction bases unmatched: 5. Germline loops: CDR1 KGHDR, CDR2 SFDVKD. This CDR3 region has 15 residues. The CDR3 loop is CATSDPGTGDEKLFF. The CDR3 nucleotides are TGTGCCACCAGTGATCCCGGGACAGGGGACGAAAAACTGTTTTTT.

The genes are TRBV2 and TRBJ1-5; a weak D match, TRBD1 (5 bases). This CDR3 is 14 amino acids long. Trimming took off 3 bases at V and 1 base at J, with 7 bases between the two ends. Per the germline V gene, CDR1 is SNHLY and CDR2 is FYNNEI. The CDR3 DNA follows: TGTGCCAGCAGTGATGGGGCAAGCAATCAGCCCCAGCATTTT. Encoded protein: CASSDGASNQPQHF.

The chain combines TRBV6-6 with TRBJ1-2, with D maybe TRBD1 (5 bases). Germline CDR1 and CDR2: MNHNY and SVGAGI (reference sequence). The CDR3 has 15 residues. Between the trimmed V and J ends, which lost 7 bases and 2 bases, there was a span of 17 bases. The CDR3 DNA follows: TGTGCCAGCACCCTCCTCCAGCGGGGGAACTATGGCTACACCTTC. This translates into CASTLLQRGNYGYTF.

V usage is TRBV19 and J usage is TRBJ1-4; 9 bases fit TRBD1. The CDR3 runs to 14 residues. With 3 bases clipped from V and 6 bases from J, the junction kept 2 bases outside the gene matches. The V gene's germline CDR1 is LNHDA and CDR2 SQIVND (reference sequence). As DNA, the CDR3 is TGTGCCAGTAGTATCCGGGACAGGGATGAAAAACTGTTTTTT. The encoded protein is CASSIRDRDEKLFF.

The V call is TRBV28, the J call TRBJ2-7; D possibly corresponds to TRBD1 (5 bases). Germline-derived CDR1 and CDR2 are MDHEN and SYDVKM. Between the trimmed V and J ends, which lost 3 bases and 7 bases, there was a span of 16 bases. The CDR3 covers 14 residues. The CDR3 sequence is CASSLWGALWEQYF. The CDR3 DNA reads as TGTGCCAGCAGTTTGTGGGGCGCGCTATGGGAGCAGTACTTC.